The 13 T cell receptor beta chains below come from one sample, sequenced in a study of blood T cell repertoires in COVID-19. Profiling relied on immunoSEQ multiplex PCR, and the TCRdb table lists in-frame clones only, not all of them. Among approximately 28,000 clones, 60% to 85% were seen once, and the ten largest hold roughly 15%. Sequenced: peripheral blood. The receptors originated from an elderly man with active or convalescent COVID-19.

The CDR3 sequence: CATSRDSYGYTF. The CDR3, as DNA: TGTGCCACCAGCAGGGACAGTTATGGCTACACCTTC. The chain combines TRBV15 with TRBJ1-2, with D tentatively TRBD1 (6 bases). V lost 3 bases, J lost 5 bases, and 7 bases lay in between. This CDR3 region has 12 residues. Germline V gene lookup returns CDR1 LNHNV and CDR2 YYDKDF (reference sequence).

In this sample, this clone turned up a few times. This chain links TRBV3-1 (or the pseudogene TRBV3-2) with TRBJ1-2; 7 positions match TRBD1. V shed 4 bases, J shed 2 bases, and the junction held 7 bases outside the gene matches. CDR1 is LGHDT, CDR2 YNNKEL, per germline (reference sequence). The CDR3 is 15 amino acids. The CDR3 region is CASSRGQTLNYGYTF. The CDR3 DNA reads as TGTGCCAGCAGCCGGGGACAGACGCTGAACTATGGCTACACCTTC.

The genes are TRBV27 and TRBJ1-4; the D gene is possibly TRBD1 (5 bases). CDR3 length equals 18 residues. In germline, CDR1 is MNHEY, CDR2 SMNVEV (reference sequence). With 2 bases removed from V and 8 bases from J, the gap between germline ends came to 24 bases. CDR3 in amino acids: CASSLKRGGRGGYEKLFF. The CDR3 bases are TGTGCCAGCAGTTTAAAGAGGGGAGGCCGAGGTGGCTACGAAAAACTGTTTTTT.

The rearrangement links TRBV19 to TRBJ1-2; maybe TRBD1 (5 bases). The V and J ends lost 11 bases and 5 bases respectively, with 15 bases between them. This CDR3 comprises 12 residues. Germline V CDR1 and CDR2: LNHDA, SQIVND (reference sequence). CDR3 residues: CAVSRDQYGYTF. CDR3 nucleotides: TGTGCCGTATCCAGGGATCAGTATGGCTACACCTTC.

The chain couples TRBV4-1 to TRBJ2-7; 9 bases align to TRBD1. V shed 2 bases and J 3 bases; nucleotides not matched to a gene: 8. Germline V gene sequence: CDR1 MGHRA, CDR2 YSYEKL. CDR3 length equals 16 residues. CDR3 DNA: TGCGCCAGCAGCCAACTCTCACAGGGGGCGCGCTACGAGCAGTACTTC. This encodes CASSQLSQGARYEQYF.

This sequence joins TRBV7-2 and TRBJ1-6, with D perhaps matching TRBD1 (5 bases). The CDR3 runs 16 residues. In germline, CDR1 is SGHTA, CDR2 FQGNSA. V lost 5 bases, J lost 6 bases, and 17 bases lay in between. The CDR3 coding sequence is TGTGCCAGCAGCGGCCGGCAGGGTTTGCTTAATTCACCCCTCCACTTT. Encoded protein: CASSGRQGLLNSPLHF.

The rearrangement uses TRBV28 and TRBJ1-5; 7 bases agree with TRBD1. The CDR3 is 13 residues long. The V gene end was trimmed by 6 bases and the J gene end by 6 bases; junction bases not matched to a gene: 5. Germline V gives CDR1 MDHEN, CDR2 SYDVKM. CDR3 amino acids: CASRSTGSQPQHF. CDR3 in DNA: TGTGCCAGCAGATCGACAGGGTCTCAGCCCCAGCATTTT.

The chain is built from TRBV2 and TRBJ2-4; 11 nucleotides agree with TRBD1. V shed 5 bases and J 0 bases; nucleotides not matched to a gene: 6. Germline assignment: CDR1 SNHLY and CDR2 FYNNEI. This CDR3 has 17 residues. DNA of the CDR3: TGTGCCAGCAGTCGGACAGGGGGCGAACTAGCCAAAAACATTCAGTACTTC. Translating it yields CASSRTGGELAKNIQYF.

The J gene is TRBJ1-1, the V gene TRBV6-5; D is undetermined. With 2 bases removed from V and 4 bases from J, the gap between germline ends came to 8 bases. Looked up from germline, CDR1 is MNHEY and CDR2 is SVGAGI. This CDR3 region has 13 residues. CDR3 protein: CASSYGGSTEAFF. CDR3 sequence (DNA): TGTGCCAGCAGTTACGGAGGGAGCACTGAAGCTTTCTTT.

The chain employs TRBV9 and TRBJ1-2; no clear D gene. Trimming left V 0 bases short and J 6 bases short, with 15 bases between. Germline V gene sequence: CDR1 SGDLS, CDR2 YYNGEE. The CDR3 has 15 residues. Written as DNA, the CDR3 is TGTGCCAGCAGCGTAGATCGCAGTCGGGAGGATGGCTACACCTTC. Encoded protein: CASSVDRSREDGYTF.

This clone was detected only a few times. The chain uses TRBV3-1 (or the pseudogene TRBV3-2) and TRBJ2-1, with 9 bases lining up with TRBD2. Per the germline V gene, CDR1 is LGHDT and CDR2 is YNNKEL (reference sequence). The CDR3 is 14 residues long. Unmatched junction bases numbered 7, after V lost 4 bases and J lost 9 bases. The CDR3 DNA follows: TGTGCCAGCAGCCCCTTAGCGGGAGAAGGTGAGCAGTTCTTC. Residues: CASSPLAGEGEQFF.

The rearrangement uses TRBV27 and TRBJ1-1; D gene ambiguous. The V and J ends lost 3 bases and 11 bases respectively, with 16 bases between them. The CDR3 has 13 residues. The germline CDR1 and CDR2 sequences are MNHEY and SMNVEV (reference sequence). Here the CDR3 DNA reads TGTGCCAGCAGTTTCACAGCTGCCTCCTTGGCTTTCTTT. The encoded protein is CASSFTAASLAFF.

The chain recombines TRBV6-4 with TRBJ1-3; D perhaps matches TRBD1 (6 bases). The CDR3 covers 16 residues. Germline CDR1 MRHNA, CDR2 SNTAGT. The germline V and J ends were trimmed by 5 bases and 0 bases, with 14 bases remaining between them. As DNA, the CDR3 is TGTGCCAGCAGTCGGACAGATGACGACTCTGGAAACACCATATATTTT. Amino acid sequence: CASSRTDDDSGNTIYF.